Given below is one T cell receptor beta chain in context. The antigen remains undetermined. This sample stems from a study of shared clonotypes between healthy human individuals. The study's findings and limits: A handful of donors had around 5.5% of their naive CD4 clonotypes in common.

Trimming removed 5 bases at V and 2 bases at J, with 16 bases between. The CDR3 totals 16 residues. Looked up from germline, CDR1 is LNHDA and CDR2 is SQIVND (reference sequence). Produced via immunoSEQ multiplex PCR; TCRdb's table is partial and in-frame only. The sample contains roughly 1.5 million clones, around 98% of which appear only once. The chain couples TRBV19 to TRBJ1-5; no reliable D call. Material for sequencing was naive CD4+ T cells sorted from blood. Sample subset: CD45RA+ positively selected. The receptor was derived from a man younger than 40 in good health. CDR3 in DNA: TGTGCCAGTAGTGAGGGCCCTTCCCTAGGCAATCAGCCCCAGCATTTT. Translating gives CASSEGPSLGNQPQHF.